The 6 T cell receptor beta chains reported below all come from one sample, sequenced in a study of CD8 T cells in Susac syndrome. An amount of RNA that ranged from 0.5 to 1 ug was reverse transcribed with random hexamers. Via MiXCR, TCRdb re-called the immunoSEQ multiplex PCR reads, giving one row per CDR3 protein. The sample carries some 100,000 distinct CDR3 sequences, 80% to 95% recorded once. Specimen: CD4+ T cells from PBMCs. The origin of the receptors is a human donor in good health.

This chain joins TRBV20-1 and TRBJ2-7; 8 bases agree with TRBD1. V lost 6 bases and J lost 3; bases outside the gene matches: 7. This CDR3 contains 13 residues. The germline V gene encodes CDR1 DFQATT and CDR2 SNEGSKA (reference sequence). CDR3 nucleotide sequence: TGCAGTGCACCCGGACAGGGCAACTACGAGCAGTACTTC. Its protein product is CSAPGQGNYEQYF.

This chain uses TRBV12-3 or TRBV12-4 with TRBJ2-2; 7 bases agree with TRBD2. The junction had 7 bases not matched to a gene; V was cut back by 6 bases and J by 3 bases. The CDR3 covers 15 residues. The CDR3: CASSPRLADTGELFF. DNA of the CDR3: TGTGCCAGCAGCCCCAGACTAGCCGACACCGGGGAGCTGTTTTTT.

V is TRBV20-1 and J is TRBJ2-7; D might be TRBD2 (6 bases). This CDR3 contains 16 residues. V lost 6 bases, J lost 2 bases, and 23 bases lay in between. Germline-derived CDR1 and CDR2 are DFQATT and SNEGSKA (reference sequence). The CDR3 region is CSARRGERENPYEQYF. The CDR3 coding sequence is TGCAGTGCCCGACGAGGGGAACGGGAGAATCCCTACGAGCAGTACTTC.

J is TRBJ1-1 and V is TRBV7-8, with 9 bases identical to TRBD1. V gave up 4 bases and J gave up 0 bases; unmatched junction bases: 9. Per the germline V gene, CDR1 is SGHVS and CDR2 is FQNEAQ. CDR3 size: 17 residues. CDR3 nucleotides: TGTGCCAGCAGCTGGGGACAGGGCCTCAAGGTGAACACTGAAGCTTTCTTT. Translated: CASSWGQGLKVNTEAFF.

The chain recombines TRBV9 with TRBJ2-2, with 11 bases matching TRBD2. This CDR3 is 17 amino acids long. From germline, CDR1 is SGDLS and CDR2 YYNGEE. Trimming removed 3 bases from V and 6 bases from J; junction bases left unmatched: 10. CDR3 sequence reads: CASSGGLLAGEAGELFF. DNA for the CDR3: TGTGCCAGCAGCGGTGGATTACTAGCGGGAGAAGCCGGGGAGCTGTTTTTT.

The rearrangement links TRBV4-1 to TRBJ2-7; D call uncertain. V shed 2 bases and J shed 7 bases, with 21 bases lying between them. This CDR3 comprises 16 residues. Germline assignment: CDR1 MGHRA and CDR2 YSYEKL. The CDR3 loop reads CASSQRSLGPRGEQYF. The CDR3 region has the DNA TGCGCCAGCAGCCAACGGAGCCTTGGTCCCCGTGGAGAGCAGTACTTC.